This T cell receptor (beta chain) was sequenced during a study of blood T cell repertoires in COVID-19. As for the study in general: Spain, Italy and the United States supplied samples that represented acute and convalescent COVID-19. T cells, B-cell-depleted T cells, or PBMCs supplied cDNA or gDNA.

In the authors' workflow: Using reference gene primer amplification, nucleated cell counts were estimated. Profiling relied on immunoSEQ multiplex PCR, and the TCRdb table lists in-frame clones only, not all of them. V and J calls and clone size come straight from that table; D and trimming were deduced from the DNA. Found here are approximately 92,000 clones, 60% to 85% of them singletons; the top ten hold around 9%. The V gene end was trimmed by 1 base and the J gene end by 5 bases; junction bases not matched to a gene: 7. From germline, CDR1 is MGHRA and CDR2 YSYEKL. The CDR3 loop spans 16 amino acids.

The genes are TRBV4-1 and TRBJ2-5; 10 positions match TRBD1. The clonotype comes from a man aged 45-65 years who had recovered from COVID-19. The sample was peripheral blood. CDR3 region: CASSQGLTGGFETQYF. CDR3 nucleotides: TGCGCCAGCAGCCAAGGCCTGACAGGGGGCTTTGAGACCCAGTACTTC.